One and the same sample provided the 17 T cell receptor beta chains below, sequenced in a study of OX40 agonist ivuxolimab in advanced cancers. This table comes from immunoSEQ multiplex PCR, and its TCRdb copy is limited to in-frame clones, with some not included. The profile shows tens of thousands of clones, roughly 82% of them singletons. Sequences were derived from CD4+ or CD8+ T cells sorted from blood, sampled in a trial of the OX40 agonist ivuxolimab. The source is an adult with an advanced solid tumor such as melanoma, head and neck, liver or kidney cancer.

This clone came up once. Germline is not matched at one junction end, which may reflect a read error. The V call is TRBV30, the J call TRBJ2-1; 11 nucleotides line up with TRBD1. The CDR3 is 12 residues long. Looked up from germline, CDR1 is GTSNPN and CDR2 is SVGIG (reference sequence). Here the CDR3 reads CAGRGQGVKQFF. CDR3 coding DNA: TGTGCCGGGAGGGGACAGGGGGTGAAGCAGTTCTTC.

In DNA, the CDR3 is TGTGCCAGCAGCCCTGACAGGTTAGGACTAGCGGGAGGACTAGCCAAAAACATTCAGTACTTC. It yields the protein CASSPDRLGLAGGLAKNIQYF. The chain couples TRBV7-8 to TRBJ2-4; 14 nucleotides line up with TRBD2. Germline V lookup: CDR1 SGHVS, CDR2 FQNEAQ. This CDR3 has 21 residues. The J segment lost 0 bases and the V segment lost 5 bases, leaving 15 bases of the junction unmatched.

The J gene is TRBJ2-5, the V gene TRBV18, with a tentative D call TRBD2 (5 bases). V was trimmed by 4 bases and J by 5 bases, leaving 17 bases between them. The germline V gene encodes CDR1 KGHSH and CDR2 LQKENI. This CDR3 contains 15 residues. The CDR3 reads CASSRLAEDWETQYF. DNA of the CDR3: TGTGCCAGCTCACGCCTTGCGGAGGATTGGGAGACCCAGTACTTC.

V usage is TRBV28 and J usage is TRBJ1-1, with D uncertain. Looked up from germline, CDR1 is MDHEN and CDR2 is SYDVKM. V shed 6 bases and J shed 4 bases, with 15 bases lying between them. This CDR3 comprises 14 residues. The CDR3 protein is CASRVPRGGTEAFF. CDR3 nucleotides: TGTGCCAGCAGGGTTCCCAGAGGCGGCACTGAAGCTTTCTTT.

The table lists this clone with a count of one. This rearrangement joins TRBV27 to TRBJ1-6; D is uncertain. V was trimmed by 2 bases and J by 6 bases, leaving 8 bases between them. Germline V gives CDR1 MNHEY, CDR2 SMNVEV (reference sequence). The CDR3 has 14 amino acids. This chain's CDR3 is CASSLARLNSPLHF. The CDR3 DNA reads TGTGCCAGCAGTTTAGCCCGTCTTAATTCACCCCTCCACTTT.

This clone was observed a few times. The J gene is TRBJ1-2, the V gene TRBV4-1; D is ambiguous. From germline, CDR1 is MGHRA and CDR2 YSYEKL. This CDR3 spans 17 amino acids. V shed 4 bases and J shed 0 bases, with 18 bases lying between them. The CDR3 loop reads CASSPGSWLLTNYGYTF. The CDR3, as DNA: TGCGCCAGCAGCCCCGGCTCGTGGTTGCTGACTAACTATGGCTACACCTTC.

The chain recombines TRBV7-9 with TRBJ1-5; 8 nucleotides agree with TRBD1. Germline-derived CDR1 and CDR2 are SEHNR and FQNEAQ (reference sequence). J was trimmed by 4 bases and V by 1 base; bases with no gene match: 3. CDR3 length: 15 amino acids. CDR3: CASSLGTGLNQPQHF. CDR3 nucleotide sequence: TGTGCCAGCAGCTTAGGGACAGGGCTTAATCAGCCCCAGCATTTT.

This rearrangement joins TRBV11-2 to TRBJ1-5, with 11 positions matching TRBD1. V shed 2 bases, J shed 4 bases, and the junction held 10 bases outside the gene matches. The germline CDR1 and CDR2 sequences are SGHAT and FQNNGV. The CDR3 totals 18 residues. Here the CDR3 reads CASSLSDRGRLRNQPQHF. The CDR3 DNA is TGTGCCAGCAGCTTATCGGACAGGGGGCGGTTACGTAATCAGCCCCAGCATTTT.

The chain carries TRBV6-5 and TRBJ2-7, with 13 bases matching TRBD2. CDR3 length: 15 residues. From germline, CDR1 is MNHEY and CDR2 SVGAGI. The V gene end was trimmed by 5 bases and the J gene end by 1 base; junction bases not matched to a gene: 2. Written as DNA, the CDR3 is TGTGCCAGCAGTCTACTAGCGGGAGGGTCCTACGAGCAGTACTTC. Translating it yields CASSLLAGGSYEQYF.

The chain is built from TRBV15 and TRBJ2-7, with a possible D match to TRBD1 (6 bases). Trimming left V 5 bases short and J 3 bases short, with 17 bases between. This CDR3 is built from 15 residues. Per the germline V gene, CDR1 is LNHNV and CDR2 is YYDKDF (reference sequence). CDR3 region: CATSSGTRSNYEQYF. The CDR3 DNA sequence: TGTGCCACCAGCTCCGGGACACGCAGCAACTACGAGCAGTACTTC.

This clone was recorded only once. This chain joins TRBV2 and TRBJ2-3, with 10 bases fitting TRBD2. Germline V gene data show CDR1 as SNHLY and CDR2 as FYNNEI. Trimming cost V 8 bases and J 3 bases; bases outside gene matches: 11. This CDR3 spans 16 amino acids. CDR3: CASAKGLAYYTDTQYF. CDR3 DNA: TGTGCCAGCGCGAAGGGACTAGCGTATTATACAGATACGCAGTATTTT.

This chain joins TRBV5-3 and TRBJ2-3, with D unresolved. TRBV5-3 is treated as an ORF (open reading frame) with a function not yet certain. With 0 bases removed from V and 0 bases from J, the gap between germline ends came to 17 bases. The CDR3 is made up of 18 amino acids. The CDR3 sequence is CARSLGWRSKTSTDTQYF. CDR3 in DNA: TGTGCCAGAAGCTTGGGGTGGAGATCCAAAACCAGCACAGATACGCAGTATTTT.

The rearrangement uses TRBV28 and TRBJ1-2, with D possibly TRBD1 on 5 matching bases. The CDR3 runs to 13 residues. V lost 7 bases and J lost 3, with 12 bases in between. Germline CDR1 is MDHEN and CDR2 is SYDVKM. The DNA for the CDR3 is TGTGCCAGCAAAACGGAGACAGACTATGGCTACACCTTC. Amino acid sequence: CASKTETDYGYTF.

J is TRBJ2-7 and V is TRBV2, with D perhaps given as TRBD1 or TRBD2 (5 bases each). This CDR3 contains 15 residues. CDR1 and CDR2 from the germline V gene are SNHLY and FYNNEI. The V gene lost 0 bases and the J gene lost 3 bases, with 12 bases spanning the gap. Here the CDR3 reads CASSEAQGPYYEQYF. In DNA form, the CDR3 reads TGTGCCAGCAGTGAAGCGCAGGGACCCTACTACGAGCAGTACTTC.

The genes are TRBV4-2 and TRBJ1-2; the D gene is possibly TRBD1 (6 bases). This CDR3 is built from 15 residues. The germline V gene encodes CDR1 LGHNA and CDR2 YNFKEQ. The V end lost 0 bases, the J end lost 7 bases, and 15 bases lay between the germline ends. CDR3 region: CASSQDWSRGGGYTF. CDR3 nucleotide sequence: TGTGCCAGCAGCCAAGATTGGAGCAGGGGAGGTGGCTACACCTTC.

V and J are TRBV19 and TRBJ1-4; TRBD1 might be the D (6 bases). Trimming stripped 8 bases from V and 11 bases from J, with 18 bases between. This CDR3 has 13 residues. Germline loops: CDR1 LNHDA, CDR2 SQIVND (reference sequence). CDR3 in amino acids: CASSGTKVGKLFF. The CDR3 DNA sequence: TGTGCCAGTTCCGGGACAAAAGTTGGGAAACTGTTTTTT.

This rearrangement joins TRBV30 to TRBJ1-6, with D unresolved. This CDR3 has 19 residues. The germline gives CDR1 GTSNPN, CDR2 SVGIG (reference sequence). V lost 1 base, J lost 5 bases, and 24 bases lay in between. CDR3 protein: CAWSALVPQGGWNNSPLHF. The DNA of the CDR3 is TGTGCCTGGAGTGCCCTAGTCCCCCAAGGAGGATGGAATAATTCACCCCTCCACTTT.